This is a list of T cell receptor beta chains from one sample in a study of cytomegalovirus exposure and HLA in healthy donors. Profiled with immunoSEQ multiplex PCR; TCRdb holds only in-frame clones, not every one. The repertoire holds over 150,000 clones, with 65% to 85% as singletons. Sequences were obtained from PBMCs. The receptors were gathered from a man younger than 35 in good health and CMV-seronegative. Each CDR3 is given with its conserved first and last residue. The order of the fields is D gene, V gene, J gene, clone size, CDR3 protein, CDR3 DNA. D genes are given only for firm matches. Rows may omit the clone size; those that give it use once, few, many or a size class.

TRBD2,TRBV2,TRBJ2-2,.,CASSVLAGLLFF,TGTGCCAGCAGTGTACTAGCGGGGTTGTTGTTTTTT
TRBD1,TRBV19,TRBJ1-4,.,CASSIYDRGNEKLFF,TGTGCCAGTAGTATCTACGACAGGGGTAATGAAAAACTGTTTTTT
.,TRBV6-1,TRBJ1-1,.,CASTKDSLTEAFF,TGTGCCAGCACCAAGGACAGCCTGACTGAAGCTTTCTTT
.,TRBV18,TRBJ2-3,.,CASSPRQGDTDTQYF,TGTGCCAGCTCACCACGGCAGGGTGACACAGATACGCAGTATTTT
TRBD2,TRBV29-1,TRBJ2-7,.,CSVEDSSGGEQYF,TGCAGCGTTGAAGACTCTAGCGGGGGAGAGCAGTACTTC
TRBD1,TRBV7-9,TRBJ2-2,few,CSSSPGQVPLNTGELFF,TGTTCCAGCAGCCCGGGACAGGTACCTTTAAACACCGGGGAGCTGTTTTTT
TRBD1,TRBV6-5,TRBJ2-1,.,CASSYSPAGGYNEQFF,TGTGCCAGCAGTTATTCCCCGGCAGGGGGCTACAATGAGCAGTTCTTC
.,TRBV5-6,TRBJ2-4,.,CASSLAVAKNIQYF,TGTGCCAGCAGCTTGGCAGTAGCCAAAAACATTCAGTACTTC
.,TRBV6-5,TRBJ2-7,.,CASSYWQGGYEQYF,TGTGCCAGCAGTTATTGGCAGGGAGGCTACGAGCAGTACTTC
.,TRBV11-2,TRBJ1-1,.,CASSRGGEAFF,TGTGCCAGCAGCCGAGGGGGTGAAGCTTTCTTT
.,TRBV19,TRBJ1-2,.,CASSIVGEGYGYTF,TGTGCCAGTAGTATAGTCGGGGAAGGCTATGGCTACACCTTC
.,TRBV27,TRBJ1-2,.,CASSPHAGNYGYTF,TGTGCCAGCAGCCCACACGCTGGCAACTATGGCTACACCTTC
TRBD2,TRBV7-6,TRBJ2-1,few,CASSFRTSASRNPEQFF,TGTGCCAGCAGCTTCCGGACTAGCGCTAGCCGCAATCCCGAGCAGTTCTTC
TRBD1,TRBV7-2,TRBJ1-2,.,CASSSSGQFGYTF,TGTGCCAGCAGCTCATCGGGACAGTTTGGCTACACCTTC
.,TRBV5-1,TRBJ1-1,.,CASRSGVNEHTEAFF,TGCGCCAGCAGATCTGGAGTTAATGAACACACTGAAGCTTTCTTT
.,TRBV4-1,TRBJ1-1,.,CASSPGQGWGTEAFF,TGCGCCAGCAGCCCAGGACAAGGTTGGGGCACTGAAGCTTTCTTT
.,TRBV6-1,TRBJ1-5,.,CATRGLNSNQPQHF,TGTGCCACCAGGGGCCTTAACAGCAATCAGCCCCAGCATTTT
.,TRBV6-5,TRBJ1-2,.,CASSYSEHTYYGYTF,TGTGCCAGCAGTTACTCGGAGCACACCTATTATGGCTACACCTTC
.,TRBV10-3,TRBJ1-2,.,CAISEPQGQGYTF,TGTGCCATCAGTGAGCCCCAGGGGCAAGGCTACACCTTC
.,TRBV5-1,TRBJ2-6,.,CASSLAGASGANVLTF,TGCGCCAGCAGCTTGGCCGGAGCTTCGGGGGCCAACGTCCTGACTTTC
TRBD1,TRBV27,TRBJ1-2,.,CASSDARGAQGTF,TGTGCCAGCAGTGACGCCAGGGGGGCGCAAGGTACCTTC
.,TRBV28,TRBJ1-1,.,CASSLGGDYLNTEAFF,TGTGCCAGCAGTTTGGGGGGGGACTACTTGAACACTGAAGCTTTCTTT